This paragraph covers one TCR beta chain sequence. Its antigen is undetermined. The sample comes from a study of CD8 T cells in ankylosing spondylitis. Quantitative molecular-barcoded 5'-RACE generated the TCR beta libraries. TCRdb reprocessed the 5' RACE reads with MiXCR, giving one entry per CDR3 protein. The data contain 450,000 to 550,000 distinct CDR3 sequences, about 5.2% of them singletons. Study-wide results and caveats: Significantly higher representation of disease-linked clones was reported for matched ankylosing spondylitis synovial fluid. A TCR beta motif of roughly 8 highly homologous variants seemed to mark ankylosing spondylitis blood.

V lost 3 bases and J lost 2, with 12 bases in between. There are 14 residues in the CDR3. Germline V gene sequence: CDR1 DFQATT, CDR2 SNEGSKA (reference sequence). This sequence was found in a male donor with ankylosing spondylitis. The gene calls are TRBV20-1 and TRBJ2-3; no definite D call. The sample taken for sequencing was blood, either unsorted or a sorted T cell fraction (not recorded which). CDR3 sequence (DNA): TGCAGTGCTAGGAGACTTAAGGACACAGATACGCAGTATTTT. Translating gives CSARRLKDTDTQYF.